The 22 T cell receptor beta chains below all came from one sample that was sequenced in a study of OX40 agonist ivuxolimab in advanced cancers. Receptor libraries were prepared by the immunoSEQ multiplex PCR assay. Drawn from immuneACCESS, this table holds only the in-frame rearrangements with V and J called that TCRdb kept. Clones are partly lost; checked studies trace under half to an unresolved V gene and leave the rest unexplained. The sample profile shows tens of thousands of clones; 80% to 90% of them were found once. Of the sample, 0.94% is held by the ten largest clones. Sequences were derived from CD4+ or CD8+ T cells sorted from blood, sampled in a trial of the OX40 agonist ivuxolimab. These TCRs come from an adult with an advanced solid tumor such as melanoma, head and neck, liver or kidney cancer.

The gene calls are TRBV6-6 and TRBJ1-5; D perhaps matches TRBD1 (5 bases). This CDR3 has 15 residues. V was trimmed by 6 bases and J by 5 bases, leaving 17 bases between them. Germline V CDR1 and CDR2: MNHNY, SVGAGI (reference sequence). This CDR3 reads CASRHLRGADQPQHF. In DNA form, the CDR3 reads TGTGCCAGCAGACACCTACGTGGGGCGGATCAGCCCCAGCATTTT.

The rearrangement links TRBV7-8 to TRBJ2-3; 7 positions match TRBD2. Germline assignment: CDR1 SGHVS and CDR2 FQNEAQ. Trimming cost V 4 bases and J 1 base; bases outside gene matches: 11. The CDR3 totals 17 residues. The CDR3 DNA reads TGTGCCAGCAGCTCGGGCGGGAGAGCTCTGGGCACAGATACGCAGTATTTT. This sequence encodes CASSSGGRALGTDTQYF.

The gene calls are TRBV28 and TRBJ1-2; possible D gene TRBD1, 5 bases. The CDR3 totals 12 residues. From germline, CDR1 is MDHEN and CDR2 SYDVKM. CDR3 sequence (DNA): TGTGCGATATTAGGGGCTAACTATGGCTACACCTTC. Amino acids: CAILGANYGYTF.

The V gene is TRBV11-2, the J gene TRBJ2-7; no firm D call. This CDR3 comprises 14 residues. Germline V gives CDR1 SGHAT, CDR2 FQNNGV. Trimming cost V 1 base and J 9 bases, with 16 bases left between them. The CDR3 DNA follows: TGTGCCAGCAGCTTAGGTAGCAGTCCCTCTTGGCAGTACTTC. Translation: CASSLGSSPSWQYF. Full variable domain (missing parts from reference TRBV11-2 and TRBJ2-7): EAGVAQSPRYKIIEKRQSVAFWCNPISGHATLYWYQQILGQGPKLLIQFQNNGVVDDSQLPKDRFSAERLKGVDSTLKIQPAKLEDSAVYLCASSLGSSPSWQYFGPGTRLTVT.

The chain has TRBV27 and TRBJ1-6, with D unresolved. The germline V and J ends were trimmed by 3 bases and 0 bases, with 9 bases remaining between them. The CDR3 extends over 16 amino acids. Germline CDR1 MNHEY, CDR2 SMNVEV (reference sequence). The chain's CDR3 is CASSFRLSSYNSPLHF. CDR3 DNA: TGTGCCAGCAGTTTCCGGCTTAGCTCCTATAATTCACCCCTCCACTTT.

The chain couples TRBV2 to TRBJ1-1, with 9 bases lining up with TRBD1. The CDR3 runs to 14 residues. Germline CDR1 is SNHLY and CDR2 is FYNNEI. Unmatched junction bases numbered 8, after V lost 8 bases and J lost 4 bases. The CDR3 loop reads CASGGTGLITEAFF. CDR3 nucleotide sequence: TGTGCCAGCGGGGGGACAGGGCTCATCACTGAAGCTTTCTTT.

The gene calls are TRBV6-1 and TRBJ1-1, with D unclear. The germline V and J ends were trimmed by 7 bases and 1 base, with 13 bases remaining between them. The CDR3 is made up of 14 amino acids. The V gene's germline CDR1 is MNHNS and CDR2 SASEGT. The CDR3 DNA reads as TGTGCCAGCAATAATGGTCGGCAGAACACTGAAGCTTTCTTT. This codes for CASNNGRQNTEAFF.

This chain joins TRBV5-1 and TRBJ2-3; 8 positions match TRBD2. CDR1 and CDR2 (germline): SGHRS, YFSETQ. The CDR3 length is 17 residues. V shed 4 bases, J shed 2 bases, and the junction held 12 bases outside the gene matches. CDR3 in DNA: TGCGCCAGCAGCCCCGGACTAGCCGCGGACGACACAGATACGCAGTATTTT. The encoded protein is CASSPGLAADDTDTQYF. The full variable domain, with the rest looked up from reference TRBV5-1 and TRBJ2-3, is KAGVTQTPRYLIKTRGQQVTLSCSPISGHRSVSWYQQTPGQGLQFLFEYFSETQRNKGNFPGRFSGRQFSNSRSEMNVSTLELGDSALYLCASSPGLAADDTDTQYFGPGTRLTVL.

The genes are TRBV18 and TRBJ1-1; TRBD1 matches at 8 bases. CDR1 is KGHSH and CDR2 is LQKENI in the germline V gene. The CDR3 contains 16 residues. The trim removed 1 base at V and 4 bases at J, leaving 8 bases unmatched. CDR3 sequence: CASSPRQGAYSTEAFF. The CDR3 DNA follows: TGTGCCAGCTCACCACGGCAGGGGGCATATAGCACTGAAGCTTTCTTT.

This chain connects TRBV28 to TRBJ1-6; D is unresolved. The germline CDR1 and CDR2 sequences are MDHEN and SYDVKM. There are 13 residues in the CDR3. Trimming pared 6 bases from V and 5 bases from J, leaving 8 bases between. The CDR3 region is CASRQVDNSPLHF. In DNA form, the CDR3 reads TGTGCCAGCAGACAAGTGGATAATTCACCCCTCCACTTT.

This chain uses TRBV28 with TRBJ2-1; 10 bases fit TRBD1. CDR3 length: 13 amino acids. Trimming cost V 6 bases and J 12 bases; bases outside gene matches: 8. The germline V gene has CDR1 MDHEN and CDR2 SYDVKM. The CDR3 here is CASSHDRGQGQFF. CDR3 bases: TGTGCCAGCAGCCATGACAGGGGGCAGGGGCAGTTCTTC.

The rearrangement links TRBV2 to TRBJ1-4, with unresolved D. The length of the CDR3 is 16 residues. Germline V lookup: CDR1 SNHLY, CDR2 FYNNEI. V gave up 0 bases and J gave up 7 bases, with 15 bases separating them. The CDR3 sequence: CASSEARRIEGEKLFF. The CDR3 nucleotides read TGTGCCAGCAGTGAAGCGCGGAGGATAGAGGGTGAAAAACTGTTTTTT.

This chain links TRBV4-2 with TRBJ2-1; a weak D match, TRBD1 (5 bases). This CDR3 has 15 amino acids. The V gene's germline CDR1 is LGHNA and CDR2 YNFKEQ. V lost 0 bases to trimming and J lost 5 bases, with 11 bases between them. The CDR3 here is CASSQDVTGHNEQFF. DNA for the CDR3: TGTGCCAGCAGCCAAGATGTTACAGGACACAATGAGCAGTTCTTC.

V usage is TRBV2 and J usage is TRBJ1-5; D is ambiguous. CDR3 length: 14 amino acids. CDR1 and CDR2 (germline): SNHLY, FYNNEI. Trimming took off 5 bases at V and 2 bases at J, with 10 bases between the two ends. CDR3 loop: CASSPWGRNQPQHF. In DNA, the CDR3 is TGTGCCAGCAGTCCCTGGGGTCGCAATCAGCCCCAGCATTTT.

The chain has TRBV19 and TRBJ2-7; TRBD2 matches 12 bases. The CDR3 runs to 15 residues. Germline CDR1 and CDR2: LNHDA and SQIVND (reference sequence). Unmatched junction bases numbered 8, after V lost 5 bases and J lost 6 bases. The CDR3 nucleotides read TGTGCCAGTAGTGGGGGACTAGCGGGCTCCAGCGAGCAGTACTTC. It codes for CASSGGLAGSSEQYF.

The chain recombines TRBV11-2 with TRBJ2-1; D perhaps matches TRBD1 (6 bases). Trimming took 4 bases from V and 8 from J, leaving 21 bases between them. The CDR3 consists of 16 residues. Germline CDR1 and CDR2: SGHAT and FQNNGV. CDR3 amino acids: CASSSGTITGSYEQFF. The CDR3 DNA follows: TGTGCCAGCAGCTCCGGTACGATCACAGGGTCATATGAGCAGTTCTTC.

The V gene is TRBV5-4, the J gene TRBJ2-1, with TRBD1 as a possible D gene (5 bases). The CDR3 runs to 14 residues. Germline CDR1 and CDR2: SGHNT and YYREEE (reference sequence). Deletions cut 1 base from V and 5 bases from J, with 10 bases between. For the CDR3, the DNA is TGTGCCAGCAGCTTGAGTCCAGGGAACAATGAGCAGTTCTTC. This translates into CASSLSPGNNEQFF.

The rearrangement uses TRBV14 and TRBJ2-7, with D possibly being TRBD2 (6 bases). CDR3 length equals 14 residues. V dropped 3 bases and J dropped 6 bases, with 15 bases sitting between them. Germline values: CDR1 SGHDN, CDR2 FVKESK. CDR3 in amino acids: CASSQGLARVEQYF. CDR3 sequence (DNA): TGTGCCAGCAGCCAGGGGCTAGCGAGAGTCGAGCAGTACTTC.

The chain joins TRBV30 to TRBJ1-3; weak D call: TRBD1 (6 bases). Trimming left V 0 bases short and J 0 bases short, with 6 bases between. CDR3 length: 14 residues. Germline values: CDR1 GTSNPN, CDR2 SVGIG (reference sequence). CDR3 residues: CAWSVGGSGNTIYF. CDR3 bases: TGTGCCTGGAGTGTAGGGGGCTCTGGAAACACCATATATTTT.

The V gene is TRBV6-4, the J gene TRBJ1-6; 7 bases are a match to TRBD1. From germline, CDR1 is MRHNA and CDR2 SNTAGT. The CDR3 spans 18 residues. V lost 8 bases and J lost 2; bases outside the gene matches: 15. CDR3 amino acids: CASLQDRRDEAYNSPLHF. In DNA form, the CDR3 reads TGTGCCAGCCTCCAGGACAGGAGAGATGAAGCCTATAATTCACCCCTCCACTTT.

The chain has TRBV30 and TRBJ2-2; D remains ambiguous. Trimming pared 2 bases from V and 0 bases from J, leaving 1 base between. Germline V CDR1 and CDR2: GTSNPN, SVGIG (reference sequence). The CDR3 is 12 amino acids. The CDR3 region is CAWSTNTGELFF. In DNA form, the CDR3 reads TGTGCCTGGAGTACGAACACCGGGGAGCTGTTTTTT.

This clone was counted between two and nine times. The CDR3, as DNA: TGTGCCAGCAGTGCCCGACAGGGTTTAAGTGGCTACACCTTC. This codes for CASSARQGLSGYTF. The chain combines TRBV6-5 with TRBJ1-2; the match to TRBD1 covers 7 bases. Per the germline V gene, CDR1 is MNHEY and CDR2 is SVGAGI. After removal of 5 bases from V and 7 bases from J, the junction contained 10 bases not matched to a gene. This CDR3 region has 14 residues.